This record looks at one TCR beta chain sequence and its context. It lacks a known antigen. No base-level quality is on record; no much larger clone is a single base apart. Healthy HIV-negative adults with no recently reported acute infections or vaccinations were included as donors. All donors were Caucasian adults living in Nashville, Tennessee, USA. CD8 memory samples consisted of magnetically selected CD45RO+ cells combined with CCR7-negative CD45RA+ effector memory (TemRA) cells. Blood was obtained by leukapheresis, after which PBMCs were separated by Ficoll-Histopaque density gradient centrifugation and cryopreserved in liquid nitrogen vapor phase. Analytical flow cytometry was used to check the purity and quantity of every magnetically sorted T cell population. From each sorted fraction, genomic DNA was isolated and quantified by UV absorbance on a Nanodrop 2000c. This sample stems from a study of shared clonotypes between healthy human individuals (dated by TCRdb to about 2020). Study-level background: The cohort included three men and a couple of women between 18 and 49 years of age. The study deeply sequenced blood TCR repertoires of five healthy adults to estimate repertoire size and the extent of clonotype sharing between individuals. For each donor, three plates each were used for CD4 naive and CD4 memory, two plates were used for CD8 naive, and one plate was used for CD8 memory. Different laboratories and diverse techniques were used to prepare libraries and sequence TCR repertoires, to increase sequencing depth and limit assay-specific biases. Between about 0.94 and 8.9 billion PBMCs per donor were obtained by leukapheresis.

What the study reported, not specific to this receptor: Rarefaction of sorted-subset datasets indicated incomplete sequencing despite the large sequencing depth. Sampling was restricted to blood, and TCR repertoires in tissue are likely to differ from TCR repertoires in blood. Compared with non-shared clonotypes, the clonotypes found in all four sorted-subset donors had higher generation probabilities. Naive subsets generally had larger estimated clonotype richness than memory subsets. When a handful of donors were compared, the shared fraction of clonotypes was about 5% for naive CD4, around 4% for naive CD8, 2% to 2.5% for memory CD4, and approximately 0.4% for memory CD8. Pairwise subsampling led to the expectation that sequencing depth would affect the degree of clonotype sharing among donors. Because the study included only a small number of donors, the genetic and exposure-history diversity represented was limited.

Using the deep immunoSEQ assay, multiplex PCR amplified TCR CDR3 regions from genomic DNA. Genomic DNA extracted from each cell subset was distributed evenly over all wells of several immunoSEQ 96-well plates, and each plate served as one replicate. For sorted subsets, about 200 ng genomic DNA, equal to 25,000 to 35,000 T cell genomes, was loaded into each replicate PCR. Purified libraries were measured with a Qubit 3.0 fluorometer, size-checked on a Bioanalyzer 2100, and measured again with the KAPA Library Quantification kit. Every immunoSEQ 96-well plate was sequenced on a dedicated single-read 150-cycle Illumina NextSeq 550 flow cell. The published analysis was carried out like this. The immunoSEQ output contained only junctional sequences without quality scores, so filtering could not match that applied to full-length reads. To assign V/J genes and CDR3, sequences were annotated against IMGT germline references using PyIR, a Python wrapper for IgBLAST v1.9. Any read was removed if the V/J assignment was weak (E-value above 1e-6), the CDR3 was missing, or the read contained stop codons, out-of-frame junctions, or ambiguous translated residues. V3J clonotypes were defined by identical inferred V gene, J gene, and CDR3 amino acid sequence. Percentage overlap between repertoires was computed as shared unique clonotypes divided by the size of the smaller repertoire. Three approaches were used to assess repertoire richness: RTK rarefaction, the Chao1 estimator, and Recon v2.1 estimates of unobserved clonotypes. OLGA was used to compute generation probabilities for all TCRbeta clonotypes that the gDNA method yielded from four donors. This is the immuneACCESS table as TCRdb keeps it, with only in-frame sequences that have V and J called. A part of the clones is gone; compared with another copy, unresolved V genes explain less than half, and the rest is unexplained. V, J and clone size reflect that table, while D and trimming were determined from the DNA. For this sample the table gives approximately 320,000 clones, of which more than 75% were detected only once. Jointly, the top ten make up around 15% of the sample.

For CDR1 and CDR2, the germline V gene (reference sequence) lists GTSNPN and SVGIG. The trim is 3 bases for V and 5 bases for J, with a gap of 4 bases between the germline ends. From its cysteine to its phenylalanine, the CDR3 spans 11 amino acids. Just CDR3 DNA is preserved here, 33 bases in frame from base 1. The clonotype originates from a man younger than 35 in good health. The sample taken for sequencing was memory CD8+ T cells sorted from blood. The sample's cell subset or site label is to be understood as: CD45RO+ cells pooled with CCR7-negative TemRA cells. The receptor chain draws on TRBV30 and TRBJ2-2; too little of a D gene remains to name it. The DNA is TGTGCCTGGAGCTGGACCGGGGAGCTGTTTTTT. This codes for CAWSWTGELFF.